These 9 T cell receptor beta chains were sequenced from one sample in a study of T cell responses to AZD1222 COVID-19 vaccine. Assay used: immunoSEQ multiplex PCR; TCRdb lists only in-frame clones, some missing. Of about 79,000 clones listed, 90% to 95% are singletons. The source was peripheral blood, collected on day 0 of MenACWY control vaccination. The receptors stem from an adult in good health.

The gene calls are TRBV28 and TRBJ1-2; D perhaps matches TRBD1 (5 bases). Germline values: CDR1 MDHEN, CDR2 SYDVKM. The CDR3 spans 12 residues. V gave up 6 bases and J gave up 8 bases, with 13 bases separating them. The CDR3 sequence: CASSGGGRGYTF. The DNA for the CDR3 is TGTGCCAGCAGCGGGGGTGGAAGGGGCTACACCTTC.

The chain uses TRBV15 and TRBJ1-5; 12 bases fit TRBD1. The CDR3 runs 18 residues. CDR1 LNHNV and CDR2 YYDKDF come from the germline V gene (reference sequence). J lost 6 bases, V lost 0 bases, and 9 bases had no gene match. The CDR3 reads CATSREGRDRGRGQPQHF. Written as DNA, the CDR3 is TGTGCCACCAGCAGAGAGGGTCGGGACAGGGGGCGCGGTCAGCCCCAGCATTTT.

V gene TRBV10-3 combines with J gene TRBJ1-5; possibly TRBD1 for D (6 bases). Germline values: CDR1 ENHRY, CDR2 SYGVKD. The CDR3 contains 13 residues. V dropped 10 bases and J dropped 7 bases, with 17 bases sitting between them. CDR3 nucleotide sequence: TGTGCCACCCATGCGGGGGCCAACCAGCCCCAGCATTTT. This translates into CATHAGANQPQHF.

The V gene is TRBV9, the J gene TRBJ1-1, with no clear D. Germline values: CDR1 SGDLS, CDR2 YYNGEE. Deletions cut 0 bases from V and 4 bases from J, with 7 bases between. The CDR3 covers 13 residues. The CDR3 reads CASSVGGTTEAFF. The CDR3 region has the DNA TGTGCCAGCAGCGTAGGAGGTACCACTGAAGCTTTCTTT.

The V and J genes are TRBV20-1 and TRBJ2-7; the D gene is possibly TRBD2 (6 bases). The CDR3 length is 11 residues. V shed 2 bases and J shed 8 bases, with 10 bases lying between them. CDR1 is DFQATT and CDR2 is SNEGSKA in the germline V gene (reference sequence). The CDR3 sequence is CSARLAPQQYF. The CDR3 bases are TGCAGTGCTAGACTAGCGCCCCAGCAGTACTTC.

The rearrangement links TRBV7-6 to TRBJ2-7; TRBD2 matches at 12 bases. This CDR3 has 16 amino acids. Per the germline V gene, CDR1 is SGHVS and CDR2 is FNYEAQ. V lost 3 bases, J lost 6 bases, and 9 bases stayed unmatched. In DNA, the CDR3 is TGTGCCAGCAGCTTGCAAGGACTAGCGGGGACCTCCGAGCAGTACTTC. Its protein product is CASSLQGLAGTSEQYF.

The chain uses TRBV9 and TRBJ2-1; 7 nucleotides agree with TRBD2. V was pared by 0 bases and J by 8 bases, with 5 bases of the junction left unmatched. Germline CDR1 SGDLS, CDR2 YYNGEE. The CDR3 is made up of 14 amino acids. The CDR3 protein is CASSVERGVDEQFF. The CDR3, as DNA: TGTGCCAGCAGCGTAGAGCGGGGAGTAGATGAGCAGTTCTTC.

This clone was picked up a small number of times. CDR3 sequence (DNA): TGTGCCAGCAGCAGTTTTAACTATGGCTACACCTTC. Translation: CASSSFNYGYTF. The chain is built from TRBV12-3 or TRBV12-4 and TRBJ1-2; D is ambiguous. The CDR3 is 12 residues long. Trimming took 6 bases from V and 1 from J, leaving 6 bases between them.

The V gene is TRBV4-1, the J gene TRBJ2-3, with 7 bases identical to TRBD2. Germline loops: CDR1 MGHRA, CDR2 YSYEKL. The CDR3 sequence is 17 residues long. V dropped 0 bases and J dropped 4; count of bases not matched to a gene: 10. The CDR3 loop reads CASSQEFTASGADTQYF. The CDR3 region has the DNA TGCGCCAGCAGCCAAGAGTTTACGGCTAGCGGTGCAGATACGCAGTATTTT.